The 6 T cell receptor beta chains presented below share a single source sample, sequenced in a study of OX40 agonist ivuxolimab in advanced cancers. Generated by immunoSEQ multiplex PCR, the TCRdb table keeps only in-frame clones and is missing some. Seen here are approximately 41,000 clones, approximately 86% observed once, and the top ten hold under 3.5%. Material: CD4+ or CD8+ T cells sorted from blood, obtained in a trial of the OX40 agonist ivuxolimab. These receptor sequences come from an adult with an advanced solid tumor such as melanoma, head and neck, liver or kidney cancer.

The chain uses TRBV19 and TRBJ1-1, with TRBD1 identical over 7 bases. Germline V gives CDR1 LNHDA, CDR2 SQIVND (reference sequence). Trimming cost V 4 bases and J 5 bases; bases outside gene matches: 13. The CDR3 has 16 residues. The CDR3 nucleotides read TGTGCCAGTAGTACCATGACAGGGCTGAGGGAGACTGAAGCTTTCTTT. Its protein is CASSTMTGLRETEAFF.

V usage is TRBV18 and J usage is TRBJ2-2; 10 bases are shared with TRBD1. Looked up from germline, CDR1 is KGHSH and CDR2 is LQKENI. V trimming: 5 bases; J trimming: 0 bases; junction bases outside the gene matches: 9. The CDR3 contains 18 residues. The CDR3 loop reads CASSGDRGKRANTGELFF. The CDR3 coding sequence is TGTGCCAGCTCAGGGGACAGGGGTAAACGCGCGAACACCGGGGAGCTGTTTTTT.

This chain links TRBV5-1 with TRBJ1-1, with 7 bases fitting TRBD1. Germline CDR1 reads SGHRS; CDR2 reads YFSETQ. The CDR3 spans 13 residues. The trim removed 4 bases at V and 7 bases at J, leaving 7 bases unmatched. CDR3 sequence: CASSLRQGREAFF. In nucleotides, the CDR3 is TGCGCCAGCAGCCTGCGACAGGGCCGTGAAGCTTTCTTT.

This clone turned up a few times. The chain combines TRBV30 with TRBJ1-3; TRBD1 aligns across 10 bases. The CDR3 is 15 amino acids. Germline CDR1 and CDR2: GTSNPN and SVGIG (reference sequence). V shed 2 bases and J 2 bases; nucleotides not matched to a gene: 3. The CDR3, as DNA: TGTGCCTGGAGTCACGGGACAGGGGCTGGAAACACCATATATTTT. It codes for CAWSHGTGAGNTIYF. Using reference TRBV30 and TRBJ1-3 for the parts outside the CDR3, the full variable domain is SQTIHQWPATLVQPVGSPLSLECTVEGTSNPNLYWYRQAAGRGLQLLFYSVGIGQISSEVPQNLSASRPQDRQFILSSKKLLLSDSGFYLCAWSHGTGAGNTIYFGEGSWLTVV.

This chain links TRBV10-3 with TRBJ1-1, with D possibly TRBD1 on 5 matching bases. The CDR3 sequence is 14 residues long. Germline loops: CDR1 ENHRY, CDR2 SYGVKD. Trimming left V 11 bases short and J 0 bases short, with 16 bases between. CDR3 nucleotide sequence: TGTGCCGTTGGCGGGGCGGAGGTGAACACTGAAGCTTTCTTT. This gives the protein CAVGGAEVNTEAFF.

The rearrangement links TRBV9 to TRBJ2-1, with 10 positions matching TRBD2. The ends lost 0 bases at V and 10 bases at J; junction bases unmatched: 4. Germline CDR1 and CDR2: SGDLS and YYNGEE. CDR3 length: 14 amino acids. CDR3 sequence (DNA): TGTGCCAGCAGCGTAGTTGGGACTAGCGTAGAGCAGTTCTTC. This gives the protein CASSVVGTSVEQFF.